One and the same sample provided the 30 T cell receptor beta chains below, sequenced in a study of OX40 agonist ivuxolimab in advanced cancers. Library generation was performed with the immunoSEQ multiplex PCR assay. TCRdb holds this immuneACCESS table with in-frame rearrangements only. Some clones are missing; in checked studies, unresolved V genes explain under half, and the rest has no known cause. The sample data list around 66,000 clones, and roughly 85% of these were observed just once. Clones ranked in the top ten supply about 0.38% of the sample. Source: CD4+ or CD8+ T cells sorted from blood, taken in a trial of the OX40 agonist ivuxolimab. The receptors shown here come from an adult with an advanced solid tumor such as melanoma, head and neck, liver or kidney cancer.

The V and J genes are TRBV27 and TRBJ1-5; D might be TRBD1 (5 bases). V lost 4 bases to trimming and J lost 4 bases, with 14 bases between them. The CDR3 totals 15 residues. Germline V gene lookup returns CDR1 MNHEY and CDR2 SMNVEV (reference sequence). The CDR3, as DNA: TGTGCCAGCAGTTCTAGTGGGGCGTTGAATCAGCCCCAGCATTTT. The encoded protein is CASSSSGALNQPQHF.

The sample holds one count of this clone. In nucleotides, the CDR3 is TGTGCCAGTAGTATAGACCGTTTTAAAGCGGGGGGGAGTTCCTACAATGAGCAGTTCTTC. This codes for CASSIDRFKAGGSSYNEQFF. The rearrangement joins TRBV19 to TRBJ2-1; 10 nucleotides align to TRBD2. The V gene's germline CDR1 is LNHDA and CDR2 SQIVND (reference sequence). CDR3 length: 20 residues. V trimming: 0 bases; J trimming: 1 base; junction bases outside the gene matches: 12.

This chain connects TRBV4-1 to TRBJ1-2, with 8 bases aligning to TRBD1. Germline V gene lookup returns CDR1 MGHRA and CDR2 YSYEKL. This CDR3 is 15 amino acids long. The V segment lost 4 bases and the J segment 7 bases; nucleotides outside the gene matches: 11. The CDR3 sequence is CASSPSTGGRSGYTF. CDR3 DNA: TGCGCCAGCAGCCCCTCTACAGGGGGGAGAAGTGGCTACACCTTC.

J is TRBJ2-5 and V is TRBV29-1; D uncertain. This CDR3 has 11 amino acids. CDR1 is SQVTM, CDR2 ANQGSEA, per germline. The V and J ends lost 4 bases and 6 bases respectively, with 9 bases between them. In nucleotides, the CDR3 is TGCAGCGTTGGGTATAGACAGACCCAGTACTTC. Protein sequence: CSVGYRQTQYF.

The chain couples TRBV5-6 to TRBJ1-6; D is uncertain. Germline values: CDR1 SGHDT, CDR2 YYEEEE. This CDR3 region has 15 residues. V lost 2 bases, J lost 9 bases, and 15 bases lay in between. The CDR3 is CASSLRSAGVSPLHF. DNA of the CDR3: TGTGCCAGCAGCTTACGAAGTGCGGGCGTTTCACCCCTCCACTTT.

This clone was counted between two and nine times. The genes are TRBV6-6 and TRBJ2-2, with no clear D. The CDR3 is 14 amino acids. V was cut by 8 bases and J by 1 base, with 11 bases left in between. Germline loops: CDR1 MNHNY, CDR2 SVGAGI (reference sequence). CDR3 sequence: CASCAEMNTGELFF. The CDR3 region has the DNA TGTGCCAGCTGTGCGGAGATGAACACCGGGGAGCTGTTTTTT.

V and J are TRBV7-8 and TRBJ1-5; D is ambiguous. Germline V lookup: CDR1 SGHVS, CDR2 FQNEAQ. V lost 0 bases to trimming and J lost 3 bases, with 21 bases between them. CDR3 length: 19 amino acids. The CDR3 bases are TGTGCCAGCAGCTTAGCGGTGAATTGGAAGGAATCGAACAATCAGCCCCAGCATTTT. Protein: CASSLAVNWKESNNQPQHF.

The chain employs TRBV30 and TRBJ1-2; TRBD1 matches at 10 bases. CDR3 length equals 18 residues. Germline V gene data show CDR1 as GTSNPN and CDR2 as SVGIG (reference sequence). Trimming removed 3 bases from V and 6 bases from J; junction bases left unmatched: 19. Here the CDR3 DNA reads TGTGCCTGGAGCCCCTTTACCTGGGACAGGGGTAAACCTAATGGCTACACCTTC. Translating gives CAWSPFTWDRGKPNGYTF.

The V gene is TRBV7-6, the J gene TRBJ2-3, with TRBD1 matching 7 bases. The CDR3 sequence is 18 residues long. Germline loops: CDR1 SGHVS, CDR2 FNYEAQ. With V trimmed by 2 bases and J by 0 bases, 11 bases remained unmatched. DNA for the CDR3: TGTGCCAGCAGCTTAAGAGCCTCGGGACAGCCTAGCACAGATACGCAGTATTTT. Its protein is CASSLRASGQPSTDTQYF. Full variable domain (remainder filled in from reference TRBV7-6 and TRBJ2-3): GAGVSQSPRYKVTKRGQDVALRCDPISGHVSLYWYRQALGQGPEFLTYFNYEAQQDKSGLPNDRFSAERPEGSISTLTIQRTEQRDSAMYRCASSLRASGQPSTDTQYFGPGTRLTVL.

V is TRBV5-1 and J is TRBJ1-2, with TRBD1 as a possible D gene (6 bases). This CDR3 region has 14 residues. Trimming shortened V by 0 bases and J by 4 bases, and 10 bases separated the two germline ends. Germline V gene sequence: CDR1 SGHRS, CDR2 YFSETQ. This chain's CDR3 is CASSLDVGGYGYTF. In nucleotides, the CDR3 is TGCGCCAGCAGCTTGGATGTAGGGGGCTATGGCTACACCTTC.

The chain couples TRBV5-1 to TRBJ2-5; 15 bases match TRBD2. The CDR3 extends over 17 amino acids. The V gene end was trimmed by 5 bases and the J gene end by 7 bases; junction bases not matched to a gene: 12. CDR1 and CDR2 from the germline V gene are SGHRS and YFSETQ. The CDR3 loop reads CASSSRGLAGGPGTQYF. CDR3 DNA sequence: TGCGCCAGCAGTTCGCGAGGACTAGCGGGGGGGCCAGGGACCCAGTACTTC.

The rearrangement joins TRBV7-9 to TRBJ2-6, with a possible D match to TRBD2 (6 bases). In germline, CDR1 is SEHNR, CDR2 FQNEAQ (reference sequence). The germline V and J ends were trimmed by 5 bases and 2 bases, with 13 bases remaining between them. The CDR3 is made up of 16 amino acids. The CDR3 region has the DNA TGTGCCAGCAGCCCCTCCAGGAGGGCTGGGGCCAACGTCCTGACTTTC. Translating it yields CASSPSRRAGANVLTF.

The CDR3 DNA reads as TGTGCCAGCAGCCCCGACAGGGGGAAAATGTATGGCTACACCTTC. Protein sequence: CASSPDRGKMYGYTF. V gene TRBV11-2 combines with J gene TRBJ1-2, with 9 bases matching TRBD1. The CDR3 contains 15 residues. V shed 5 bases, J shed 5 bases, and the junction held 9 bases outside the gene matches. From germline, CDR1 is SGHAT and CDR2 FQNNGV.

This clone came up once. This chain links TRBV2 with TRBJ1-3; perhaps TRBD1 as D (5 bases). Germline V gene data show CDR1 as SNHLY and CDR2 as FYNNEI. The CDR3 is 13 amino acids. Trimming pared 1 base from V and 4 bases from J, leaving 5 bases between. Here the CDR3 reads CASSEGGGNTIYF. The DNA of the CDR3 is TGTGCCAGCAGTGAAGGGGGGGGAAACACCATATATTTT.

The CDR3, as DNA: TGTGCCAGCAGCTTACACGTGGGGACTGAAGCTTTCTTT. Translating it yields CASSLHVGTEAFF. This chain connects TRBV7-9 to TRBJ1-1; D remains ambiguous. Germline loops: CDR1 SEHNR, CDR2 FQNEAQ (reference sequence). V gave up 2 bases and J gave up 5 bases, with 9 bases separating them. The CDR3 totals 13 residues.

The chain combines TRBV11-3 with TRBJ1-4, with D perhaps matching TRBD1 (5 bases). Trimming stripped 4 bases from V and 3 bases from J, with 12 bases between. CDR3 size: 15 residues. Germline V CDR1 and CDR2: SGHNT, YENEEA. As DNA, the CDR3 is TGTGCCAGCAGCTGGGGGAATTCCTCTAATGAAAAACTGTTTTTT. As protein: CASSWGNSSNEKLFF.

CDR3 nucleotides: TGTGCCAGCAGTGGACCTAGCTACGAGCAGTACTTC. This gives the protein CASSGPSYEQYF. This rearrangement joins TRBV2 to TRBJ2-7; D is unresolved. V was shortened by 4 bases and J by 3 bases, with 7 bases between the two germline ends. The CDR3 totals 12 residues. Germline CDR1 reads SNHLY; CDR2 reads FYNNEI.

This chain connects TRBV11-2 to TRBJ1-6; D gene unclear. V was clipped by 6 bases and J by 9 bases, with 9 bases between them. Germline values: CDR1 SGHAT, CDR2 FQNNGV. The CDR3 has 12 amino acids. The CDR3 region has the DNA TGTGCCAGCAGTCGGATTCGTTCACCCCTCCACTTT. Protein product: CASSRIRSPLHF.

The chain is built from TRBV9 and TRBJ2-5; 7 positions match TRBD1. Trimming took 3 bases from V and 1 from J; bases not matched to a gene: 6. The CDR3 is made up of 15 amino acids. In germline, CDR1 is SGDLS, CDR2 YYNGEE. This CDR3 is CASSASGTAQETQYF. DNA of the CDR3: TGTGCCAGCAGCGCAAGTGGGACAGCCCAAGAGACCCAGTACTTC.

The V call is TRBV6-1, the J call TRBJ2-5; D perhaps matches TRBD1 (5 bases). Per germline, CDR1 MNHNS and CDR2 SASEGT. Trimming left V 0 bases short and J 1 base short, with 9 bases between. CDR3 length: 15 residues. CDR3 in amino acids: CASSEATRAQETQYF. In DNA, the CDR3 is TGTGCCAGCAGTGAAGCGACCAGGGCCCAAGAGACCCAGTACTTC.

In nucleotides, the CDR3 is TGTGCCAGCAGCGTAGATCTCAGGCAGTACTTC. Protein sequence: CASSVDLRQYF. This rearrangement joins TRBV9 to TRBJ2-7, with no clear D. Trimming removed 0 bases from V and 9 bases from J, with 7 bases in between. This CDR3 is 11 amino acids long. In germline, CDR1 is SGDLS, CDR2 YYNGEE.

The CDR3 DNA reads as TGTGCCAGTAAAACAGCCGTAGCTTCCTACGAGCAGTACTTC. Translated: CASKTAVASYEQYF. The chain uses TRBV19 and TRBJ2-7; D remains unclear. CDR3 size: 14 residues. Germline V gives CDR1 LNHDA, CDR2 SQIVND (reference sequence). Deletions cut 7 bases from V and 1 base from J, with 14 bases between.

The rearrangement joins TRBV6-1 to TRBJ1-2, with a possible D match to TRBD1 (6 bases). Germline V gene lookup returns CDR1 MNHNS and CDR2 SASEGT. Trimming left V 4 bases short and J 7 bases short, with 13 bases between. The CDR3 has 13 residues. CDR3 coding DNA: TGTGCCAGCAGTGGGTCAGGGGTCGGTGGCTACACCTTC. Translating it yields CASSGSGVGGYTF.

The chain is built from TRBV11-2 and TRBJ2-3; no clear D. The germline gives CDR1 SGHAT, CDR2 FQNNGV. Trimming pared 0 bases from V and 1 base from J, leaving 11 bases between. There are 16 residues in the CDR3. Here the CDR3 reads CASSLDELRGTDTQYF. The CDR3, as DNA: TGTGCCAGCAGCTTAGATGAGTTACGGGGCACAGATACGCAGTATTTT. Using reference TRBV11-2 and TRBJ2-3 for the parts outside the CDR3, the full variable domain is EAGVAQSPRYKIIEKRQSVAFWCNPISGHATLYWYQQILGQGPKLLIQFQNNGVVDDSQLPKDRFSAERLKGVDSTLKIQPAKLEDSAVYLCASSLDELRGTDTQYFGPGTRLTVL.

V is TRBV7-2 and J is TRBJ1-1; D unclear. V dropped 4 bases and J dropped 0 bases, with 9 bases sitting between them. The CDR3 is 14 residues long. Germline V lookup: CDR1 SGHTA, CDR2 FQGNSA. The CDR3 protein is CASSYETLNTEAFF. The CDR3, as DNA: TGTGCCAGCAGCTACGAGACCCTGAACACTGAAGCTTTCTTT.

This sequence joins TRBV18 and TRBJ2-5; 8 nucleotides line up with TRBD2. J lost 2 bases, V lost 6 bases, and 2 bases had no gene match. Germline values: CDR1 KGHSH, CDR2 LQKENI. The CDR3 is made up of 13 amino acids. The CDR3 region has the DNA TGTGCCAGCTCCCCGGGGGGGCAAGAGACCCAGTACTTC. It yields the protein CASSPGGQETQYF.

The CDR3 loop reads CASKNPATYEQYF. The CDR3 nucleotides are TGTGCCAGCAAAAACCCCGCAACCTACGAGCAGTACTTC. The chain uses TRBV6-5 and TRBJ2-7; D is unresolved. V lost 7 bases, J lost 2 bases, and 12 bases lay in between. The CDR3 consists of 13 residues. Germline V CDR1 and CDR2: MNHEY, SVGAGI.

V gene TRBV30 combines with J gene TRBJ1-3; possibly TRBD1 for D (5 bases). The V end lost 0 bases, the J end lost 0 bases, and 15 bases lay between the germline ends. This CDR3 contains 17 residues. Per germline, CDR1 GTSNPN and CDR2 SVGIG (reference sequence). The CDR3 nucleotides read TGTGCCTGGAGTGTAAAAACGGCAGGGAGCTCTGGAAACACCATATATTTT. Translation: CAWSVKTAGSSGNTIYF.

This clone came up once. The chain links TRBV2 to TRBJ2-7; D remains ambiguous. The V and J ends lost 6 bases and 3 bases respectively, with 12 bases between them. CDR1 is SNHLY and CDR2 is FYNNEI in the germline V gene. This CDR3 spans 13 amino acids. In nucleotides, the CDR3 is TGTGCCAGCAGCCAAGGGTTGCTCTACGAGCAGTACTTC. Amino acid sequence: CASSQGLLYEQYF.

The chain has TRBV4-1 and TRBJ1-3; TRBD1 might be the D (6 bases). The CDR3 totals 16 residues. Germline assignment: CDR1 MGHRA and CDR2 YSYEKL. Trimming took 5 bases from V and 0 from J, leaving 14 bases between them. Written as DNA, the CDR3 is TGCGCCAGCAGCTGGACAGCCCAAATCTCTGGAAACACCATATATTTT. Encoded protein: CASSWTAQISGNTIYF.